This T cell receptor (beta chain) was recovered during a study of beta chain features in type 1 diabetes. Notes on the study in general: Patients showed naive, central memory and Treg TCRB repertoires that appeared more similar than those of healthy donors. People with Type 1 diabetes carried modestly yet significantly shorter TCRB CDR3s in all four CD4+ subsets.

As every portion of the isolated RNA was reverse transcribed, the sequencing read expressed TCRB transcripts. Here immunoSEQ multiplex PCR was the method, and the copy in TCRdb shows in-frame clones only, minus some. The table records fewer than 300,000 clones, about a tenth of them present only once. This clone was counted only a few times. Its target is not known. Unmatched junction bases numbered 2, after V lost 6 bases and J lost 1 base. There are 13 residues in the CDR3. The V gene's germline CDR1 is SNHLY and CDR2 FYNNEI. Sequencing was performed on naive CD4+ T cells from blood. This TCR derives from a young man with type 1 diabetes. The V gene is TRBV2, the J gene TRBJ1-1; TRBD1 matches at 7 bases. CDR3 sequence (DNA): TGTGCCAGCAGCAGACAGGGGAACACTGAAGCTTTCTTT. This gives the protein CASSRQGNTEAFF.